This is a list of T cell receptor beta chains from one sample in a study of T cells in Graves' hyperthyroidism and ophthalmopathy. TCRdb re-derived calls from the multiplex PCR reads in MiXCR, one entry per CDR3 protein. The data hold under 550,000 distinct CDR3 sequences, with about 20% observed a single time. Sequencing was performed on blood. Every receptor here comes from a man aged 40-50 years with Graves' ophthalmopathy. Each CDR3 is given with its conserved first and last residue. D genes are given only for firm matches. For some rows the clone size is stated as once, few or many, or as a class when expanded; others skip it.

cdr3_aa	cdr3_nt	v_call	clone_size	j_call	d_call
CAIKGQGDTQYF	TGTGCCATCAAGGGCCAAGGGGATACGCAGTATTTT	TRBV10-3	NA	TRBJ2-3	NA
CASSELGGHGYTF	TGTGCCAGCAGTGAATTGGGCGGGCATGGCTACACCTTC	TRBV25-1	few	TRBJ1-2	NA
CASSPTGTGYEQYF	TGTGCCAGCTCACCGACCGGGACAGGCTACGAGCAGTACTTC	TRBV18	many	TRBJ2-7	TRBD1
CASRRSTWWSYEQYF	TGTGCCAGCAGACGGAGTACGTGGTGGTCCTACGAGCAGTACTTC	TRBV7-2	many	TRBJ2-7	NA
CASTKEFKTKYF	TGTGCCAGCACCAAAGAGTTTAAGACCAAGTACTTC	TRBV5-5	NA	TRBJ2-5	NA
CASSLDGTGEKLFF	TGCGCCAGCAGCTTGGATGGGACAGGAGAAAAACTGTTTTTT	TRBV5-1	few	TRBJ1-4	TRBD1
CASNNQGGPRNEQFF	TGTGCCAGCAATAACCAGGGGGGACCCCGAAATGAGCAGTTCTTC	TRBV6-1	NA	TRBJ2-1	NA
CASSQGQGLVMDTQYF	TGTGCCAGCAGCCAAGGTCAAGGACTAGTCATGGATACGCAGTATTTT	TRBV3-1	NA	TRBJ2-3	TRBD2
CSASDFSRTGGTDTQYF	TGCAGTGCTAGCGACTTTTCTAGGACAGGGGGCACAGATACGCAGTATTTT	TRBV20-1	many	TRBJ2-3	TRBD1
CAWSSTGTTYGYTF	TGTGCCTGGAGTTCCACCGGGACAACCTATGGCTACACCTTC	TRBV30	few	TRBJ1-2	NA
CASSLRRAGEQYF	TGTGCCAGCAGCTTACGACGCGCAGGAGAGCAGTACTTC	TRBV7-2	few	TRBJ2-7	NA
CASSPRPRVVAGVVNEQFF	TGTGCCAGCAGCCCCCGGCCCCGCGTAGTAGCGGGAGTGGTCAATGAGCAGTTCTTC	TRBV14	NA	TRBJ2-1	TRBD2
CASSREWTDQRGYTF	TGTGCCAGCAGCCGAGAATGGACAGATCAACGTGGCTACACCTTC	TRBV2	few	TRBJ1-2	NA
CASSWGGTSGAHAQFF	TGTGCCAGCAGCTGGGGGGGGACTAGCGGGGCCCACGCCCAGTTCTTC	TRBV7-3	NA	TRBJ2-1	TRBD2
CASSPEGGMGYTF	TGTGCCAGCTCACCAGAAGGGGGCATGGGCTACACCTTC	TRBV18	NA	TRBJ1-2	TRBD1
CASSLRAVRSGELFF	TGTGCCAGCTCCCTGAGGGCGGTTCGGTCCGGGGAGCTGTTTTTT	TRBV5-8	few	TRBJ2-2	NA
CASMRDVSGNTIYF	TGTGCCAGCATGCGGGACGTCTCTGGAAACACCATATATTTT	TRBV28	many	TRBJ1-3	NA
CASRGEYQAFF	TGTGCCAGCAGGGGGGAGTATCAAGCTTTCTTT	TRBV2	many	TRBJ1-1	NA
CASSPRTSGGNTQYF	TGTGCCAGCAGCCCCCGGACTAGCGGGGGGAATACGCAGTATTTT	TRBV14	NA	TRBJ2-3	TRBD2
CASSVQGFGEQYF	TGTGCCAGCAGCGTACAGGGGTTCGGCGAGCAGTACTTC	TRBV28	many	TRBJ2-7	TRBD1
CSAREGGPNTEAFF	TGCAGTGCTAGAGAAGGAGGGCCGAACACTGAAGCTTTCTTT	TRBV20-1	NA	TRBJ1-1	NA
CASSYSPGLSYEQYF	TGTGCCAGCAGTTACTCACCGGGACTCTCCTACGAGCAGTACTTC	TRBV6-5	many	TRBJ2-7	NA